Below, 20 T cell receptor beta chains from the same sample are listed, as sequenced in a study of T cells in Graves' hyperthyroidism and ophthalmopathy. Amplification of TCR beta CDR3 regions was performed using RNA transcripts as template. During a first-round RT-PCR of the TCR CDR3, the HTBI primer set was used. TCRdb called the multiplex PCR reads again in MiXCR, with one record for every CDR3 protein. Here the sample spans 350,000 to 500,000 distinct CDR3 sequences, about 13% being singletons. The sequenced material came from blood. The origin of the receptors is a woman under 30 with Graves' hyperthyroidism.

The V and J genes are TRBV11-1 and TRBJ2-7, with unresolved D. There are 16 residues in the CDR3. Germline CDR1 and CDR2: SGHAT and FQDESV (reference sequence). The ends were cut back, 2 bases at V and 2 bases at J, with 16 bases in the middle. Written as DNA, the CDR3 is TGTGCCAGCAGCTTATCTGTCAGGATCCCTCCCTACGAGCAGTACTTC. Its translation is CASSLSVRIPPYEQYF.

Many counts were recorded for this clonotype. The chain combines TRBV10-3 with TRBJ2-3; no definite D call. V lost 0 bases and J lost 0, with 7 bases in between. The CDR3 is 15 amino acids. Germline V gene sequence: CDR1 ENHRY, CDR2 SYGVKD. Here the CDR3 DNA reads TGTGCCATCAGTGAGTCGACACTTAGCACAGATACGCAGTATTTT. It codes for CAISESTLSTDTQYF.

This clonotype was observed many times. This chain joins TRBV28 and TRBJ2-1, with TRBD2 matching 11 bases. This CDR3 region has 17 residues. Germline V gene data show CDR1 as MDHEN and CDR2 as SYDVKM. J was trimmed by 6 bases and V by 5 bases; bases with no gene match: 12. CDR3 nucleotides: TGTGCCAGCAGTGGCCGGTCTAGCGGGAGGACCGGCAATGAGCAGTTCTTC. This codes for CASSGRSSGRTGNEQFF.

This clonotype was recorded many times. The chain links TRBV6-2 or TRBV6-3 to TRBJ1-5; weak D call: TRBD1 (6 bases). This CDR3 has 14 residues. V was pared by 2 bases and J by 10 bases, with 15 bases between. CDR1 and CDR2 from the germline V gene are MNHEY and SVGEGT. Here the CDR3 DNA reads TGTGCCAGCAGTTACCAAGGAGGGGGTATACCCCAGCATTTT. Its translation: CASSYQGGGIPQHF.

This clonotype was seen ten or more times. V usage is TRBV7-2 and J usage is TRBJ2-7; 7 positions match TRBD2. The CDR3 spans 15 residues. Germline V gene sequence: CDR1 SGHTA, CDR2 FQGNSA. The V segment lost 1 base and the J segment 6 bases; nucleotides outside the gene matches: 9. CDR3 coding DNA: TGTGCCAGCAGCTTAGAGCCCAGGGAGGGCCTCGAGCAGTACTTC. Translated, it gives CASSLEPREGLEQYF.

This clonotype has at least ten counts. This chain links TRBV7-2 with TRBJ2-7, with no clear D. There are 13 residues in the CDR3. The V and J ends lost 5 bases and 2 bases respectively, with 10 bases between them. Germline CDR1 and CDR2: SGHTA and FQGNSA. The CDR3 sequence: CASSRNSAYEQYF. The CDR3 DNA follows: TGTGCCAGCAGCCGAAATTCCGCCTACGAGCAGTACTTC.

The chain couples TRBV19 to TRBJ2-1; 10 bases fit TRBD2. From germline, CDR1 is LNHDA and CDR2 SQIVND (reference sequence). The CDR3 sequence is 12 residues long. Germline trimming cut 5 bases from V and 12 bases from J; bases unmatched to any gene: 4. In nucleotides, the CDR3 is TGTGCCAGTAGTGCAGCTAGCGGGGGGCAGTTCTTC. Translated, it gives CASSAASGGQFF.

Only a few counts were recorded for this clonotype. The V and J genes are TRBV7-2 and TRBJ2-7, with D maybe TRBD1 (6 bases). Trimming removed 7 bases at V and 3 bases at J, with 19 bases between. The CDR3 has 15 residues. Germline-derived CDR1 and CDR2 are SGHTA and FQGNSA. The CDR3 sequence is CASNPPPGHNYEQYF. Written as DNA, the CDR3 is TGTGCCAGCAACCCCCCACCGGGACACAACTACGAGCAGTACTTC.

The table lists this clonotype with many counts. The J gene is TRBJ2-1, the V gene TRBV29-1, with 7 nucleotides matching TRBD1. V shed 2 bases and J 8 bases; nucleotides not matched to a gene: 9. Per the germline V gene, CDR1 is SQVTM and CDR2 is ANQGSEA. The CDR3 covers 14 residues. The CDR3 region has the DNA TGCAGCGTTGAAAAGACAGGGAATGGGGATGAGCAGTTCTTC. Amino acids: CSVEKTGNGDEQFF.

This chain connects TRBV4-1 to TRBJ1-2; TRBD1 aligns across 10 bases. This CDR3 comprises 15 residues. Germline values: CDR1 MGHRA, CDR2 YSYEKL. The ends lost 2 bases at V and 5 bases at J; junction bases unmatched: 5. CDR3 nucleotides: TGCGCCAGCAGCCAATCAGGGACAGGGGTTTATGGCTACACCTTC. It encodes CASSQSGTGVYGYTF.

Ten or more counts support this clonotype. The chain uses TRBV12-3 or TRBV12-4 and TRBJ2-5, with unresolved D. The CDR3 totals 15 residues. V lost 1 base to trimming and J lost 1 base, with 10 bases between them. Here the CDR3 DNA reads TGTGCCAGCAGTTTAGGTGGGATAGGCCAAGAGACCCAGTACTTC. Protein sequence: CASSLGGIGQETQYF.

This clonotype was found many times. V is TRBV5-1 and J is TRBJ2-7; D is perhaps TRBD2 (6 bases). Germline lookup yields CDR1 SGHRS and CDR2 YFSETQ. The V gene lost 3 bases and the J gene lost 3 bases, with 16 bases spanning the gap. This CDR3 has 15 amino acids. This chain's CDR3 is CASSSTGTGYYEQYF. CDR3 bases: TGCGCCAGCAGCTCCACCGGGACTGGCTACTACGAGCAGTACTTC.

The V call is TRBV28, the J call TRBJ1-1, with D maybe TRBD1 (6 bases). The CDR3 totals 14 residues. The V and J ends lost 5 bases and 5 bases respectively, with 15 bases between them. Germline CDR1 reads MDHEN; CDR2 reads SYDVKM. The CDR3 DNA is TGTGCCAGCAGTCCCTCTGACAGGTGGACTGAAGCTTTCTTT. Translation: CASSPSDRWTEAFF.

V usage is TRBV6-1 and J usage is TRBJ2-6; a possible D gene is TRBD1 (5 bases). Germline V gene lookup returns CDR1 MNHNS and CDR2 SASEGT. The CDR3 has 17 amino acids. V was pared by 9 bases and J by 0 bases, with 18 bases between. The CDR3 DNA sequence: TGTGCCAGTCCCCTTGATGACAGCCCCTCTGGGGCCAACGTCCTGACTTTC. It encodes CASPLDDSPSGANVLTF.

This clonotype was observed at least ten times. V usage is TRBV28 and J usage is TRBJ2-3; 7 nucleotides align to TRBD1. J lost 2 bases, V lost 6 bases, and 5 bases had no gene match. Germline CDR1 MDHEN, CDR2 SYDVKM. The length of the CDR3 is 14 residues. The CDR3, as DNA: TGTGCCAGCAGCTCAACAGGGGTCACAGATACGCAGTATTTT. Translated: CASSSTGVTDTQYF.

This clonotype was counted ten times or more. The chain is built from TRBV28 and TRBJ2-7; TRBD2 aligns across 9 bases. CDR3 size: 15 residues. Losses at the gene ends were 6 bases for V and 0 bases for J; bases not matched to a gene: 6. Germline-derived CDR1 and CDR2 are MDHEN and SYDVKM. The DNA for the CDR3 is TGTGCCAGCAGATGGGGACTAGCTGCCTCCTACGAGCAGTACTTC. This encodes CASRWGLAASYEQYF.

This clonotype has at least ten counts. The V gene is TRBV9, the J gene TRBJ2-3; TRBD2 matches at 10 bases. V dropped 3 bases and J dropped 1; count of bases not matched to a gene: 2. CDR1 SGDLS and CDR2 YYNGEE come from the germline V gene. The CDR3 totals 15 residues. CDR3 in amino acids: CASSAGTSGTDTQYF. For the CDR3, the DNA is TGTGCCAGCAGCGCCGGGACTAGCGGCACAGATACGCAGTATTTT. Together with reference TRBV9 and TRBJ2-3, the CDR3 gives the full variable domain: DSGVTQTPKHLITATGQRVTLRCSPRSGDLSVYWYQQSLDQGLQFLIQYYNGEERAKGNILERFSAQQFPDLHSELNLSSLELGDSALYFCASSAGTSGTDTQYFGPGTRLTVL.

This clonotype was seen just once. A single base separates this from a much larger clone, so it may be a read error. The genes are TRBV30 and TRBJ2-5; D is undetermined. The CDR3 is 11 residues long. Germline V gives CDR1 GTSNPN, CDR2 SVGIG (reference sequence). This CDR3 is CAWNSQETQHF. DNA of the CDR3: TGTGCCTGGAACAGCCAAGAGACCCAGCACTTC.

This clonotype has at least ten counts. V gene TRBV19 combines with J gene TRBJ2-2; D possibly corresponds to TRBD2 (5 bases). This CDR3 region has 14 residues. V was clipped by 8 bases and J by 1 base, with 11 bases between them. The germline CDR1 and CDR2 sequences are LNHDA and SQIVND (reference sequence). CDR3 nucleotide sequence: TGTGCCAGTCGAGACGGGATGAACACCGGGGAGCTGTTTTTT. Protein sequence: CASRDGMNTGELFF.

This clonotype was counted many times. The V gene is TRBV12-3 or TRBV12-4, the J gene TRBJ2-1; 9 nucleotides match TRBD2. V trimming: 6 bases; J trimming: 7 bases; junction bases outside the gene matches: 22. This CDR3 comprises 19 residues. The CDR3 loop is CASSEGVWREGSGANEQFF. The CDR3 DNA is TGTGCCAGCAGCGAAGGGGTTTGGCGGGAGGGTAGTGGAGCAAATGAGCAGTTCTTC.